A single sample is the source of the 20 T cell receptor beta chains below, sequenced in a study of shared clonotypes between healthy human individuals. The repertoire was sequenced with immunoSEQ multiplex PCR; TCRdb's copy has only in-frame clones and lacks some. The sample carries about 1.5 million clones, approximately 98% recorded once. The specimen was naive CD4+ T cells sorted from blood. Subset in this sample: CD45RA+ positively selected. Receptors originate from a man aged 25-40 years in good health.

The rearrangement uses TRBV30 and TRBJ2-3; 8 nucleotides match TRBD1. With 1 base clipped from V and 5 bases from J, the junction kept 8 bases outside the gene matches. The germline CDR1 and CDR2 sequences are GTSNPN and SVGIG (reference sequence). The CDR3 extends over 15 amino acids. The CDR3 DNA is TGTGCCTGGAGTGGGACAGGAGGACAGGGAGATACGCAGTATTTT. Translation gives CAWSGTGGQGDTQYF.

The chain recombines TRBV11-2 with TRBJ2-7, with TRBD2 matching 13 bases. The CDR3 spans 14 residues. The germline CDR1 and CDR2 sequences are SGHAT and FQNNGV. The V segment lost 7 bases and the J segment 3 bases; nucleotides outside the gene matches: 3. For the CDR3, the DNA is TGTGCCAGCACCGGACTAGCGGGAGACTACGAGCAGTACTTC. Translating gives CASTGLAGDYEQYF.

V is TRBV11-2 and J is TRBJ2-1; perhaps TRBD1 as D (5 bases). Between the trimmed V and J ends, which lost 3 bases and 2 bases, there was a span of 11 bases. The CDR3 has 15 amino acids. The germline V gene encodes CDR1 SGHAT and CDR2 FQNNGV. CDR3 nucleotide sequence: TGTGCCAGCAGCTTGGACATAAGCCCCTACAATGAGCAGTTCTTC. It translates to CASSLDISPYNEQFF. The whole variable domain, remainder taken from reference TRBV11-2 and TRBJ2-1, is EAGVAQSPRYKIIEKRQSVAFWCNPISGHATLYWYQQILGQGPKLLIQFQNNGVVDDSQLPKDRFSAERLKGVDSTLKIQPAKLEDSAVYLCASSLDISPYNEQFFGPGTRLTVL.

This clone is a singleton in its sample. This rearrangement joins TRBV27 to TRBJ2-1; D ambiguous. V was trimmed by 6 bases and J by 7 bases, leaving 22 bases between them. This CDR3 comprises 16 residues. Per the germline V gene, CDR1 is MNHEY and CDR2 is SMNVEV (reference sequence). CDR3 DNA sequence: TGTGCCAGCAGCCCTCTAATCGTCGACTGGAGAAATGAGCAGTTCTTC. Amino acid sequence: CASSPLIVDWRNEQFF.

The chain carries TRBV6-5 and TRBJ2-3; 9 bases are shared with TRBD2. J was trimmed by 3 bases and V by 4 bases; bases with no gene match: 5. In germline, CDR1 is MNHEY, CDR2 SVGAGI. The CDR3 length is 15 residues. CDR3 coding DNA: TGTGCCAGCAGTTTGGGACTAGCCAGGACAGATACGCAGTATTTT. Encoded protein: CASSLGLARTDTQYF.

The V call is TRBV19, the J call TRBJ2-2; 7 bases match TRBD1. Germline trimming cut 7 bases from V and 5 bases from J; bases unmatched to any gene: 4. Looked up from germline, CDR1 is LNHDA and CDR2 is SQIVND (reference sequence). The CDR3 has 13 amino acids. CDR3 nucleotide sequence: TGTGCCAGTAAGGGGGCTCATACCGGGGAGCTGTTTTTT. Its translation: CASKGAHTGELFF.

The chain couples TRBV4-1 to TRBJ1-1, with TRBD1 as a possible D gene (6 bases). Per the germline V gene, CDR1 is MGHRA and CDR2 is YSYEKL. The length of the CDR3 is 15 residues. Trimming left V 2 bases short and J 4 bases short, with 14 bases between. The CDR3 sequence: CASSQPHLGGTEAFF. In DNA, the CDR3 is TGCGCCAGCAGCCAACCGCACCTAGGGGGCACTGAAGCTTTCTTT.

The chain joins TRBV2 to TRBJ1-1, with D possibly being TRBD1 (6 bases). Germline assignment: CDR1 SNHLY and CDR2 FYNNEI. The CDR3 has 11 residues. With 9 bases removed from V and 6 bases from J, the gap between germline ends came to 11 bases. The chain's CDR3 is CASQRGSEAFF. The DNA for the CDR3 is TGTGCCAGTCAAAGGGGGTCTGAAGCTTTCTTT.

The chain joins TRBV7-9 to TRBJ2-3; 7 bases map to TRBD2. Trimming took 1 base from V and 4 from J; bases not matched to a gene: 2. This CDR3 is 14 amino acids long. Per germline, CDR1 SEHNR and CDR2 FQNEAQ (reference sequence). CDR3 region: CASSLGGSPDTQYF. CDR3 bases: TGTGCCAGCAGCTTAGGCGGGAGCCCAGATACGCAGTATTTT.

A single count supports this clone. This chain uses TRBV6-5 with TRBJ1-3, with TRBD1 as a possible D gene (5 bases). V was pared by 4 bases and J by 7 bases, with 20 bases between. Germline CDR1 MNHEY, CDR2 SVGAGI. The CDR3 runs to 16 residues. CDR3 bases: TGTGCCAGCAGTTCAGGGCCCCGACGGGTCAGCAACACCATATATTTT. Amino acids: CASSSGPRRVSNTIYF.

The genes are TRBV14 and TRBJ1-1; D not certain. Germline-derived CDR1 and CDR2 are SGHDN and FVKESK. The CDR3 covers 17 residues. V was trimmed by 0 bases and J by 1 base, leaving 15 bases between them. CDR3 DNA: TGTGCCAGCAGCCAAGAGGGTTTCGGGGTTCCGAACACTGAAGCTTTCTTT. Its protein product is CASSQEGFGVPNTEAFF.

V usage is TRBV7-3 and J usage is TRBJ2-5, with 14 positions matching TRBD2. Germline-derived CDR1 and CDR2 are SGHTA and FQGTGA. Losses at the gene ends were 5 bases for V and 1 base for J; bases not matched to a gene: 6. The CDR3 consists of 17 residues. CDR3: CASSPGTSGSLQETQYF. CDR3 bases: TGTGCCAGCAGCCCCGGGACTAGCGGGAGTCTCCAAGAGACCCAGTACTTC.

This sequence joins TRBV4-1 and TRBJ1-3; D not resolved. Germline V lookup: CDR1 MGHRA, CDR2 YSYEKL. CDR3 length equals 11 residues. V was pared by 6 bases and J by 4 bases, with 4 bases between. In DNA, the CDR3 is TGCGCCAGCAGGATAGGAAACACCATATATTTT. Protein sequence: CASRIGNTIYF.

The CDR3 loop reads CASSPQRQGASDTQYF. The CDR3 nucleotides are TGTGCCAGCTCACCACAGAGACAGGGGGCATCTGATACGCAGTATTTT. The gene calls are TRBV18 and TRBJ2-3; 10 bases map to TRBD1. The CDR3 consists of 16 residues. V was pared by 1 base and J by 6 bases, with 7 bases of the junction left unmatched. Germline CDR1 and CDR2: KGHSH and LQKENI.

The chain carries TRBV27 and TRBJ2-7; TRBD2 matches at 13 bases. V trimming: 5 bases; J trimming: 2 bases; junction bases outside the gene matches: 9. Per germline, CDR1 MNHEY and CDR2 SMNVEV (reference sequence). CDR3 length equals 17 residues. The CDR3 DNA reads TGTGCCAGCAGTCTTCTCACTACTAGCGGGAGGGCCTACGAGCAGTACTTC. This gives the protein CASSLLTTSGRAYEQYF.

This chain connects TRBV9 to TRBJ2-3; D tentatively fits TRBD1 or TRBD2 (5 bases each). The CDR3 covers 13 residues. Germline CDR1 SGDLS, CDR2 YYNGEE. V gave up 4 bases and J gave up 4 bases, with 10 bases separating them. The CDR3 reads CASSPGPADTQYF. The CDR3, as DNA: TGTGCCAGCAGCCCGGGGCCCGCAGATACGCAGTATTTT.

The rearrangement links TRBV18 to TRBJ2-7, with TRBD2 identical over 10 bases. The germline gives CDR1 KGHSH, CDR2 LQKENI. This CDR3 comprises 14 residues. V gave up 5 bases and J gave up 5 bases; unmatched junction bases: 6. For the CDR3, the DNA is TGTGCCAGCTCAGCCCTAGCGGGAGTACACGAGCAGTACTTC. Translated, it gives CASSALAGVHEQYF.

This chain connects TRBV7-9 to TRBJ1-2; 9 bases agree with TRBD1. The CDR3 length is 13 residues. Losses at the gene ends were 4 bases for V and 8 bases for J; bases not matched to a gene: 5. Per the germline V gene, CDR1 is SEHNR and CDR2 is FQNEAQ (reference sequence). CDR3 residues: CASSWTGARGYTF. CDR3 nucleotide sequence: TGTGCCAGCAGCTGGACAGGGGCGCGCGGCTACACCTTC.

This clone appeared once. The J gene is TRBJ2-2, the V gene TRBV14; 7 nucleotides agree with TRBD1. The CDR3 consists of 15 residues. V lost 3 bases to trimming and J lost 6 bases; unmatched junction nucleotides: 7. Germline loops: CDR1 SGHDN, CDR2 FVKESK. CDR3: CASSHLLQGAGELFF. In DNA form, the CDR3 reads TGTGCCAGCAGCCACCTTCTTCAGGGGGCCGGGGAGCTGTTTTTT. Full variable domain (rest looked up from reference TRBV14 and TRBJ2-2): EAGVTQFPSHSVIEKGQTVTLRCDPISGHDNLYWYRRVMGKEIKFLLHFVKESKQDESGMPNNRFLAERTGGTYSTLKVQPAELEDSGVYFCASSHLLQGAGELFFGEGSRLTVL.

CDR3 sequence: CASSPSGSYNEQFF. In DNA form, the CDR3 reads TGTGCCAGCAGCCCCTCGGGGTCCTACAATGAGCAGTTCTTC. V and J are TRBV11-2 and TRBJ2-1; D is possibly TRBD2 (5 bases). Germline-derived CDR1 and CDR2 are SGHAT and FQNNGV. V lost 5 bases and J 1 base, leaving 9 bases between the germline ends. The CDR3 has 14 residues. Full variable domain (remainder filled in from reference TRBV11-2 and TRBJ2-1): EAGVAQSPRYKIIEKRQSVAFWCNPISGHATLYWYQQILGQGPKLLIQFQNNGVVDDSQLPKDRFSAERLKGVDSTLKIQPAKLEDSAVYLCASSPSGSYNEQFFGPGTRLTVL.